Listed below are T cell receptor beta chains from one sample, sequenced in a study of blood T cell repertoires in COVID-19. TCRdb's table, derived via immunoSEQ multiplex PCR, lists solely in-frame clones and lacks some. The sample consists of 21,000 or so clones, 85% to 90% of them appearing once. The sequencing input was peripheral blood. These receptors came from a man aged 70 or older with active COVID-19. Each CDR3 is given with its conserved first and last residue. The D gene is left open where the match is weak. For some rows the clone size is stated as once, few or many, or as a class when expanded; others skip it.

J,V,D,size,DNA,CDR3
TRBJ2-1,TRBV29-1,TRBD1,.,TGCATCAATAAGGGACAGATCAATGAGCAGTTCTTC,CINKGQINEQFF
TRBJ1-5,TRBV5-1,TRBD1,few,TGCGCCAGCAGCCCAGAAACCGGGACAGGGAGGCCCCAGCATTTT,CASSPETGTGRPQHF
TRBJ2-5,TRBV7-2,.,.,TGTGCCAGCAGCTTATTTTTGGGCATCCAGTACTTC,CASSLFLGIQYF
TRBJ2-3,TRBV24-1,TRBD1,once,TGTGCCACCAGTCCACAGGGGAAAACAGATACGCAGTATTTT,CATSPQGKTDTQYF
TRBJ1-5,TRBV7-9,.,.,TGTGCCAGCAGCTTAGAGGGGCAGGGGCCTGTAGGACCCCAGCATTTT,CASSLEGQGPVGPQHF
TRBJ1-2,TRBV12-3/TRBV12-4,.,.,TGTGCCAGCAGTGTCAGTGCTTCGCGGGGCTACACCTTC,CASSVSASRGYTF
TRBJ1-2,TRBV4-1,.,.,TGCGCCAGCAGTCAAGGGCCAGATGACTATGGCTACACCTTC,CASSQGPDDYGYTF
TRBJ1-2,TRBV7-2,.,.,TGTGCCAGCAGCCCGACAGGATACCGTACGAGGGATATTGGCTACACCTTC,CASSPTGYRTRDIGYTF
TRBJ2-2,TRBV19,.,.,TGTGCCAGTAGTATAGGGAGCAGATTGAACACCGGGGAGCTGTTTTTT,CASSIGSRLNTGELFF
TRBJ2-7,TRBV10-3,.,.,TGTGCCATCAGTGACGTCAGTAAGGGGGATCGCGAGCAGTACTTC,CAISDVSKGDREQYF
TRBJ2-5,TRBV9,.,.,TGTGCCAGCAGCGTAATGACAGGAAGGGAGACCCAGTACTTC,CASSVMTGRETQYF
TRBJ2-5,TRBV19,TRBD2,once,TGTGCCAGTAGTCATCTAGCGGGAGCGAGCAAAGAGACCCAGTACTTC,CASSHLAGASKETQYF
TRBJ2-3,TRBV4-1,TRBD2,once,TGCGCCAGCAGCCAAGAGGGAGGGACTAGCGGGGGGGCCGCGCAGTATTTT,CASSQEGGTSGGAAQYF
TRBJ2-3,TRBV5-1,TRBD1,once,TGCGCCAGCAGCTTGGGACAGGGGACTAGCACAGATACGCAGTATTTT,CASSLGQGTSTDTQYF
TRBJ2-2,TRBV3-1/TRBV3-2,TRBD1,.,TGTGCCAGCAGCCGAAGACAGGGAACGAACACCGGGGAGCTGTTTTTT,CASSRRQGTNTGELFF
TRBJ1-2,TRBV9,TRBD1,few,TGTGCCAGCAGCACCACCGGGACAGGGGATGGCTACACCTTC,CASSTTGTGDGYTF
TRBJ2-7,TRBV2,TRBD2,.,TGTGCCAGCAGTGGACTAGCGGGGCACTACGAGCAGTACTTC,CASSGLAGHYEQYF
TRBJ1-6,TRBV5-1,TRBD1,.,TGCGCCAGCAGCCCGCTCCCGGGACAGAATTCACCCCTCCACTTT,CASSPLPGQNSPLHF
TRBJ1-6,TRBV5-1,.,.,TGCGCCAGCAGCTTGGTGGGGGCGGAAAATTCACCCCTCCACTTT,CASSLVGAENSPLHF
TRBJ2-5,TRBV12-5,.,.,TGTGCTAGTGGCCGCCCCCGGGACACTCAAGAGACCCAGTACTTC,CASGRPRDTQETQYF
TRBJ2-1,TRBV2,TRBD2,.,TGTGCCAGCAGTGTCCAGCGGGAGACGTACAATGAGCAGTTCTTC,CASSVQRETYNEQFF
TRBJ2-5,TRBV6-1,.,.,TGTGCCAGCAGTGAAGCGCGGGGTCTAGAGACCCAGTACTTC,CASSEARGLETQYF
TRBJ2-1,TRBV4-1,TRBD2,.,TGCGCCAGCAGCCAAGAGACTAGCGGGAGCATGGATGAGCAGTTCTTC,CASSQETSGSMDEQFF
TRBJ2-1,TRBV29-1,TRBD1,.,TGCAGCGTCGCCACCCTCAGGGGGTCCGTACTATCTTCCTACAATGAGCAGTTCTTC,CSVATLRGSVLSSYNEQFF
TRBJ2-1,TRBV4-2,TRBD2,.,TGTGCCAGCAGCCGGATAGGGACTACCCCCAATGAGCAGTTCTTC,CASSRIGTTPNEQFF
TRBJ2-7,TRBV2,TRBD1,.,TGTGCCAGCAGTCATGACAGGGGCCAGTACGAGCAGTACTTC,CASSHDRGQYEQYF
TRBJ2-2,TRBV4-1,.,.,TGCGCCAGCAGCCGGGCGGGCCAGAACACCGGGGAGCTGTTTTTT,CASSRAGQNTGELFF
TRBJ2-1,TRBV14,.,.,TGTGCCAGCAGCCAAGGGCAGGTTCCCTACAATGAGCAGTTCTTC,CASSQGQVPYNEQFF
TRBJ2-7,TRBV11-2,TRBD2,.,TGTGCCAGCAACCCGAGCGGGAGAAACTACGAGCAGTACTTC,CASNPSGRNYEQYF
TRBJ2-2,TRBV7-8,TRBD2,.,TGTGCCAGCAGCATGACTAGCTTTAATGCCGGGGAGCTGTTTTTT,CASSMTSFNAGELFF
TRBJ2-2,TRBV19,TRBD2,.,TGTGCCTCCCCGGGGGCGGGGGGGCTCACCGGGGAGCTGTTTTTT,CASPGAGGLTGELFF